A single sample gave rise to the 21 T cell receptor beta chains below, sequenced in a study of post-analysis software for immune sequencing data. Study-wide points: Five TRBV segments, including TRBV5-6, TRBV5-1 and TRBV20-1, were more frequent in patients than controls.

The antigens for these receptors are not known. TCR beta libraries were prepared from cDNA with unique molecular identifiers. TCRdb processed the PCR reads anew with MiXCR; each CDR3 protein has one entry. This sample has 650,000 to 850,000 distinct CDR3 sequences, with about 53% found just once. Sequenced: blood. The receptors shown here come from a girl aged 10 to 17 with multiple sclerosis.

The chain links TRBV6-1 to TRBJ1-2, with 8 bases identical to TRBD1. The CDR3 length is 17 residues. Germline CDR1 MNHNS, CDR2 SASEGT. Trimming cost V 0 bases and J 4 bases; bases outside gene matches: 10. In DNA, the CDR3 is TGTGCCAGCAGTGAAGCATTACTGTCAGGGGGCGGCTATGGCTACACCTTC. It yields the protein CASSEALLSGGGYGYTF.

The rearrangement uses TRBV2 and TRBJ1-2; D unclear. V lost 6 bases and J lost 8, with 13 bases in between. This CDR3 is built from 12 residues. Germline CDR1 and CDR2: SNHLY and FYNNEI. Here the CDR3 DNA reads TGTGCCAGCAGGGGCGACATGGACGGCTACACCTTC. Protein sequence: CASRGDMDGYTF.

This clonotype was found a few times. The J gene is TRBJ2-7, the V gene TRBV20-1, with D possibly being TRBD1 (8 bases). The germline V and J ends were trimmed by 5 bases and 2 bases, with 16 bases remaining between them. Germline CDR1 is DFQATT and CDR2 is SNEGSKA (reference sequence). The CDR3 runs 14 residues. The CDR3 sequence is CSASRTGRAYEQYF. CDR3 nucleotides: TGCAGTGCTTCCCGGACAGGGAGGGCCTACGAGCAGTACTTC.

The CDR3 is CASSPSTSGSPEQYF. CDR3 bases: TGTGCCAGCAGTCCGTCAACTAGCGGGAGTCCCGAGCAGTACTTC. This chain joins TRBV12-3 or TRBV12-4 and TRBJ2-7, with 11 bases aligning to TRBD2. The CDR3 spans 15 residues. J gave up 6 bases and V 5 bases, and 9 bases lay outside the gene matches.

This chain uses TRBV5-5 with TRBJ2-7; D is perhaps TRBD1 (6 bases). Trimming took 2 bases from V and 3 from J, leaving 12 bases between them. The CDR3 sequence is 14 residues long. The V gene's germline CDR1 is SGHKS and CDR2 YYEKEE (reference sequence). CDR3 nucleotides: TGTGCCAGCAGCTTTTTAGACAGGAACTACGAGCAGTACTTC. This translates into CASSFLDRNYEQYF.

The chain couples TRBV12-3 or TRBV12-4 to TRBJ2-3; 10 bases are shared with TRBD2. CDR3 length equals 15 residues. The J segment lost 2 bases and the V segment lost 8 bases, leaving 7 bases of the junction unmatched. The CDR3 reads CASAIGTSDTDTQYF. DNA of the CDR3: TGTGCCAGCGCCATCGGGACTAGCGACACAGATACGCAGTATTTT.

The chain joins TRBV7-8 to TRBJ1-5; the match to TRBD1 covers 9 bases. Germline V lookup: CDR1 SGHVS, CDR2 FQNEAQ. The CDR3 runs to 14 residues. Unmatched junction bases numbered 3, after V lost 2 bases and J lost 7 bases. This chain's CDR3 is CASSLKQGAQPQHF. CDR3 bases: TGTGCCAGCAGCTTAAAACAGGGGGCCCAGCCCCAGCATTTT.

The chain links TRBV10-3 to TRBJ2-1; TRBD2 matches 7 bases. Germline lookup yields CDR1 ENHRY and CDR2 SYGVKD. V dropped 8 bases and J dropped 0; count of bases not matched to a gene: 7. The CDR3 is 15 residues long. The CDR3 loop is CAILAGESSYNEQFF. CDR3 coding DNA: TGTGCCATCTTGGCGGGAGAGAGCTCCTACAATGAGCAGTTCTTC.

This rearrangement joins TRBV6-5 to TRBJ1-2; the match to TRBD1 covers 8 bases. Germline V gives CDR1 MNHEY, CDR2 SVGAGI. The ends lost 8 bases at V and 3 bases at J; junction bases unmatched: 5. This CDR3 region has 13 residues. CDR3 residues: CASGTGGHYGYTF. In nucleotides, the CDR3 is TGTGCCAGCGGTACAGGGGGTCACTATGGCTACACCTTC.

The genes are TRBV5-1 and TRBJ2-1; 10 bases are a match to TRBD2. TRBJ2-5 matches the DNA end more closely, so the J call is doubtful. Germline V gene lookup returns CDR1 SGHRS and CDR2 YFSETQ. The CDR3 length is 17 residues. The CDR3 loop reads CASSFGLAGAPRETQYF. DNA for the CDR3: TGCGCCAGCAGCTTCGGGCTAGCGGGAGCCCCTAGGGAGACCCAGTACTTC.

This clonotype was seen many times. V gene TRBV20-1 combines with J gene TRBJ2-7; maybe TRBD2 (5 bases). Germline CDR1 is DFQATT and CDR2 is SNEGSKA (reference sequence). This CDR3 comprises 13 residues. CDR3 sequence: CSAGSATGHEQYF. The CDR3 DNA sequence: TGCAGCGCCGGTAGCGCGACGGGCCACGAGCAGTACTTC.

The chain couples TRBV5-1 to TRBJ2-1; D is uncertain. The CDR3 is made up of 14 amino acids. Per the germline V gene, CDR1 is SGHRS and CDR2 is YFSETQ. V lost 0 bases, J lost 3 bases, and 7 bases lay in between. The CDR3 here is CASSLAGYYNEQFF. CDR3 in DNA: TGCGCCAGCAGCTTGGCGGGCTACTACAATGAGCAGTTCTTC. The full variable domain, in which reference TRBV5-1 and TRBJ2-1 provide the parts outside the CDR3, is KAGVTQTPRYLIKTRGQQVTLSCSPISGHRSVSWYQQTPGQGLQFLFEYFSETQRNKGNFPGRFSGRQFSNSRSEMNVSTLELGDSALYLCASSLAGYYNEQFFGPGTRLTVL.

V is TRBV29-1 and J is TRBJ2-3, with TRBD1 matching 9 bases. Trimming took 7 bases from V and 3 from J; bases not matched to a gene: 17. Germline V gives CDR1 SQVTM, CDR2 ANQGSEA. This CDR3 is built from 17 residues. The CDR3 DNA sequence: TGCAGCGCCGGCGGTAAGGGGACAGGGATGACGACAGATACGCAGTATTTT. Encoded protein: CSAGGKGTGMTTDTQYF.

The chain is built from TRBV6-5 and TRBJ2-5; 11 bases line up with TRBD1. The J call may be in error: the DNA end matches TRBJ2-7 better. CDR1 and CDR2 (germline): MNHEY, SVGAGI. The CDR3 has 13 amino acids. The CDR3 DNA sequence: TGTGCCAGCACCCGGGGACAGGGGGGCGAGCAGTACTTC. This translates into CASTRGQGGEQYF.

The chain couples TRBV5-1 to TRBJ1-6; D may be TRBD1 (5 bases). Germline V CDR1 and CDR2: SGHRS, YFSETQ. This CDR3 contains 15 residues. The germline V and J ends were trimmed by 0 bases and 7 bases, with 11 bases remaining between them. The CDR3 nucleotides read TGCGCCAGCAGCTTGGTCGGGGCAGTCAATTCACCCCTCCACTTT. As protein: CASSLVGAVNSPLHF.

V usage is TRBV2 and J usage is TRBJ2-7; TRBD2 aligns across 7 bases. Germline assignment: CDR1 SNHLY and CDR2 FYNNEI. The CDR3 contains 16 residues. J lost 1 base, V lost 0 bases, and 6 bases had no gene match. Written as DNA, the CDR3 is TGTGCCAGCAGTGAAGCAGGCCCTAGCGGTTCCTACGAGCAGTACTTC. Its protein is CASSEAGPSGSYEQYF.

J is TRBJ2-3 and V is TRBV5-1; 13 bases line up with TRBD2. The CDR3 totals 16 residues. CDR1 is SGHRS, CDR2 YFSETQ, per germline. The ends lost 4 bases at V and 7 bases at J; junction bases unmatched: 9. In nucleotides, the CDR3 is TGCGCCAGCAGCCCCGGACTAGCGGGAGATAAGCATACGCAGTATTTT. This translates into CASSPGLAGDKHTQYF.

This chain joins TRBV7-8 and TRBJ2-4; D may be TRBD2 (8 bases). The CDR3 is 17 residues long. Germline V gene data show CDR1 as SGHVS and CDR2 as FQNEAQ. Trimming left V 2 bases short and J 4 bases short, with 18 bases between. The CDR3 nucleotides are TGTGCCAGCAGCTTACAGCGGGGGCAGGGGGATAAAAACATTCAGTACTTC. Amino acid sequence: CASSLQRGQGDKNIQYF.

The rearrangement uses TRBV20-1 and TRBJ2-4, with 11 bases fitting TRBD2. The J call may be incorrect, as the DNA end agrees better with TRBJ2-7. Germline V gives CDR1 DFQATT, CDR2 SNEGSKA (reference sequence). The CDR3 totals 16 residues. The CDR3 DNA is TGCAGTGCCGTTCCCCCTCTAGCGGGAGGCCGCTACGAGCAGTACTTC. Translation: CSAVPPLAGGRYEQYF.

CDR3 nucleotide sequence: TGTGCCAGCAGCTTAGTGACAGGGGTTGGTAGCAATCAGCCCCAGCATTTT. Translating gives CASSLVTGVGSNQPQHF. V is TRBV7-2 and J is TRBJ1-5; TRBD1 aligns across 8 bases. V was pared by 1 base and J by 0 bases, with 5 bases of the junction left unmatched. The CDR3 is 17 residues long. Germline assignment: CDR1 SGHTA and CDR2 FQGNSA.

V usage is TRBV7-6 and J usage is TRBJ2-7; D remains ambiguous. The V end lost 3 bases, the J end lost 7 bases, and 13 bases lay between the germline ends. The germline V gene encodes CDR1 SGHVS and CDR2 FNYEAQ. CDR3 length: 13 residues. The CDR3 here is CASSLNSMDEQYF. The CDR3 coding sequence is TGTGCCAGCAGCTTGAACTCGATGGATGAGCAGTACTTC.